A single sample gave rise to the 18 T cell receptor beta chains below, sequenced in a study of blood T cell repertoires in COVID-19. The method was immunoSEQ multiplex PCR; TCRdb's version includes in-frame clones alone and lacks a portion of them. Of approximately 40,000 clones listed, around 85% are singletons. Sequencing was performed on peripheral blood. The receptors come from a man aged 55 to 70 with active or convalescent COVID-19.

The V and J genes are TRBV5-4 and TRBJ2-5, with 15 nucleotides matching TRBD2. In germline, CDR1 is SGHNT, CDR2 YYREEE (reference sequence). The CDR3 is made up of 17 amino acids. The V gene end was trimmed by 4 bases and the J gene end by 5 bases; junction bases not matched to a gene: 9. This CDR3 reads CASSPGTSGGLLETQYF. CDR3 DNA sequence: TGTGCCAGCAGCCCCGGGACTAGCGGGGGGCTTCTGGAGACCCAGTACTTC.

The V and J genes are TRBV2 and TRBJ2-1; 9 bases align to TRBD2. The CDR3 loop spans 14 amino acids. Per germline, CDR1 SNHLY and CDR2 FYNNEI. After removal of 6 bases from V and 7 bases from J, the junction contained 7 bases not matched to a gene. The CDR3 DNA follows: TGTGCCAGCAGCCTCGGGACTAGCAGGAATGAGCAGTTCTTC. It specifies CASSLGTSRNEQFF.

V and J are TRBV11-3 and TRBJ1-3; TRBD1 matches at 7 bases. Germline CDR1 reads SGHNT; CDR2 reads YENEEA. V shed 2 bases and J 2 bases; nucleotides not matched to a gene: 3. The length of the CDR3 is 15 residues. Written as DNA, the CDR3 is TGTGCCAGCAGCTTACGACAGGGAGCTGGAAACACCATATATTTT. Protein sequence: CASSLRQGAGNTIYF.

V gene TRBV12-5 combines with J gene TRBJ2-3, with 11 bases matching TRBD2. The CDR3 length is 16 residues. Per the germline V gene, CDR1 is LGHNT and CDR2 is FRNRAP. Trimming removed 5 bases from V and 5 bases from J; junction bases left unmatched: 9. In nucleotides, the CDR3 is TGTGCTAGTGGTCCGATAGCGGGAGGGCCGGGAGATACGCAGTATTTT. Translating it yields CASGPIAGGPGDTQYF. Using reference TRBV12-5 and TRBJ2-3 for the parts outside the CDR3, the full variable domain is DARVTQTPRHKVTEMGQEVTMRCQPILGHNTVFWYRQTMMQGLELLAYFRNRAPLDDSGMPKDRFSAEMPDATLATLKIQPSEPRDSAVYFCASGPIAGGPGDTQYFGPGTRLTVL.

The chain carries TRBV28 and TRBJ2-1; D is uncertain. Germline V gene sequence: CDR1 MDHEN, CDR2 SYDVKM. The germline V and J ends were trimmed by 3 bases and 6 bases, with 3 bases remaining between them. This CDR3 has 11 amino acids. CDR3 protein: CASSFSNEQFF. In nucleotides, the CDR3 is TGTGCCAGCAGTTTTAGCAATGAGCAGTTCTTC. Full variable domain (missing parts from reference TRBV28 and TRBJ2-1): DVKVTQSSRYLVKRTGEKVFLECVQDMDHENMFWYRQDPGLGLRLIYFSYDVKMKEKGDIPEGYSVSREKKERFSLILESASTNQTSMYLCASSFSNEQFFGPGTRLTVL.

The V call is TRBV2, the J call TRBJ2-7; 7 nucleotides agree with TRBD2. The CDR3 contains 14 residues. In germline, CDR1 is SNHLY, CDR2 FYNNEI. V shed 7 bases, J shed 3 bases, and the junction held 9 bases outside the gene matches. CDR3 sequence (DNA): TGTGCCAGCACGGAGCTCGGGGGGATCTACGAGCAGTACGTC. It specifies CASTELGGIYEQYV.

The sample holds one count of this clone. The gene calls are TRBV6-6 and TRBJ1-4; the D gene is possibly TRBD1 (6 bases). Germline values: CDR1 MNHNY, CDR2 SVGAGI (reference sequence). The V end was cut by 4 bases, the J end by 6 bases, with 15 bases between. This CDR3 has 15 residues. The DNA of the CDR3 is TGTGCCAGCAGTTCGATTAGAGAGGGGGATGAAAAACTGTTTTTT. Protein product: CASSSIREGDEKLFF.

V gene TRBV6-4 combines with J gene TRBJ2-4; D call uncertain. This CDR3 has 15 amino acids. Germline assignment: CDR1 MRHNA and CDR2 SNTAGT. Trimming stripped 2 bases from V and 0 bases from J, with 8 bases between. The CDR3 DNA reads TGTGCCAGCAGTGACGCAGATCTAGCCAAAAACATTCAGTACTTC. Translating gives CASSDADLAKNIQYF.

The rearrangement joins TRBV2 to TRBJ1-5, with D tentatively TRBD1 (6 bases). The ends were cut back, 2 bases at V and 4 bases at J, with 12 bases in the middle. The CDR3 runs to 15 residues. CDR1 is SNHLY, CDR2 FYNNEI, per germline. The DNA of the CDR3 is TGTGCCAGCAGTGAACAGGGGTTCCTAAATCAGCCCCAGCATTTT. Protein sequence: CASSEQGFLNQPQHF.

In DNA, the CDR3 is TGTGCCAGCAAAATCCGGGGTGGCACCGGGGAGCTGTTTTTT. Encoded protein: CASKIRGGTGELFF. The genes are TRBV2 and TRBJ2-2; D is possibly TRBD2 (5 bases). V was trimmed by 7 bases and J by 4 bases, leaving 13 bases between them. CDR3 length equals 14 residues. Germline V gene sequence: CDR1 SNHLY, CDR2 FYNNEI.

This clone was seen only once. The chain combines TRBV19 with TRBJ1-2, with D hard to call. Trimming shortened V by 4 bases and J by 8 bases, and 11 bases separated the two germline ends. Germline-derived CDR1 and CDR2 are LNHDA and SQIVND (reference sequence). CDR3 length equals 12 residues. In DNA, the CDR3 is TGTGCCAGTAGTACGGAGCACTTGGGCTACACCTTC. This sequence encodes CASSTEHLGYTF.

V gene TRBV28 combines with J gene TRBJ1-1, with D possibly matching TRBD1 (5 bases). The CDR3 is 14 amino acids. V was cut by 6 bases and J by 1 base, with 12 bases left in between. The germline gives CDR1 MDHEN, CDR2 SYDVKM. Here the CDR3 reads CASRYGTSNTEAFF. CDR3 DNA sequence: TGTGCCAGCAGGTATGGGACTTCGAACACTGAAGCTTTCTTT.

This chain connects TRBV6-1 to TRBJ1-3, with D maybe TRBD1 (6 bases). The CDR3 length is 15 residues. CDR1 is MNHNS and CDR2 is SASEGT in the germline V gene. Trimming stripped 0 bases from V and 2 bases from J, with 8 bases between. The CDR3 is CASSEARGTGNTIYF. The CDR3 nucleotides read TGTGCCAGCAGTGAAGCCAGGGGAACTGGAAACACCATATATTTT.

This sequence joins TRBV29-1 and TRBJ1-4, with D unclear. The CDR3 runs 14 residues. V was pared by 4 bases and J by 0 bases, with 9 bases between. CDR1 SQVTM and CDR2 ANQGSEA come from the germline V gene. CDR3 protein: CSVATLATNEKLFF. The DNA of the CDR3 is TGCAGCGTTGCGACTCTTGCAACTAATGAAAAACTGTTTTTT.

The chain has TRBV11-3 and TRBJ2-1; a possible D gene is TRBD2 (6 bases). Trimming left V 5 bases short and J 0 bases short, with 17 bases between. CDR1 SGHNT and CDR2 YENEEA come from the germline V gene. This CDR3 region has 17 residues. CDR3: CASSLLPGASSYNEQFF. The CDR3 DNA is TGTGCCAGCAGCCTCCTACCGGGAGCTAGCTCCTACAATGAGCAGTTCTTC. Full variable domain (remainder filled in from reference TRBV11-3 and TRBJ2-1): EAGVVQSPRYKIIEKKQPVAFWCNPISGHNTLYWYLQNLGQGPELLIRYENEEAVDDSQLPKDRFSAERLKGVDSTLKIQPAELGDSAVYLCASSLLPGASSYNEQFFGPGTRLTVL.

This sequence joins TRBV2 and TRBJ2-1; 13 positions agree with TRBD2. This CDR3 has 18 residues. The trim removed 2 bases at V and 9 bases at J, leaving 13 bases unmatched. CDR1 is SNHLY, CDR2 FYNNEI, per germline. In nucleotides, the CDR3 is TGTGCCAGCAGTGAAAGGAGGACTAGCGGGAGTGTCCCACCTGAGCAGTTCTTC. Residues: CASSERRTSGSVPPEQFF.

The V call is TRBV29-1, the J call TRBJ1-1; D is possibly TRBD1 (6 bases). With 8 bases removed from V and 5 bases from J, the gap between germline ends came to 18 bases. The CDR3 is 13 amino acids. Germline CDR1 and CDR2: SQVTM and ANQGSEA. The CDR3 loop reads CSLERTEGTEAFF. The CDR3 coding sequence is TGCAGCTTAGAGCGGACAGAAGGAACTGAAGCTTTCTTT.

This clone was detected only once. The rearrangement joins TRBV3-1 (or the pseudogene TRBV3-2) to TRBJ1-1; D is possibly TRBD1 (6 bases). The CDR3 has 16 residues. Germline CDR1 reads LGHDT; CDR2 reads YNNKEL (reference sequence). Trimming pared 5 bases from V and 5 bases from J, leaving 21 bases between. In nucleotides, the CDR3 is TGTGCCAGCAGCTCCCTGGGGGGGGCGCTGAGAACTGAAGCTTTCTTT. Translated, it gives CASSSLGGALRTEAFF.